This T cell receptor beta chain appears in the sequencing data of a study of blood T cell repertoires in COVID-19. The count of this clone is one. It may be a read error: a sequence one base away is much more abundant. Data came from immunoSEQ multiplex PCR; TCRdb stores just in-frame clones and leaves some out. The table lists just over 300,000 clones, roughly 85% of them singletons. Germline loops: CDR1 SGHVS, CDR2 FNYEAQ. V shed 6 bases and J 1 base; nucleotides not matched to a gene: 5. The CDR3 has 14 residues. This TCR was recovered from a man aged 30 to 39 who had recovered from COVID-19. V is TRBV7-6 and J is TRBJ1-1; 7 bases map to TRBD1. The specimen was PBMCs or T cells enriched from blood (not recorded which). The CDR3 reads CASRPGTANTEAFF. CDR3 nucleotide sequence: TGTGCCAGCAGGCCCGGGACAGCGAACACTGAAGCTTTCTTT.